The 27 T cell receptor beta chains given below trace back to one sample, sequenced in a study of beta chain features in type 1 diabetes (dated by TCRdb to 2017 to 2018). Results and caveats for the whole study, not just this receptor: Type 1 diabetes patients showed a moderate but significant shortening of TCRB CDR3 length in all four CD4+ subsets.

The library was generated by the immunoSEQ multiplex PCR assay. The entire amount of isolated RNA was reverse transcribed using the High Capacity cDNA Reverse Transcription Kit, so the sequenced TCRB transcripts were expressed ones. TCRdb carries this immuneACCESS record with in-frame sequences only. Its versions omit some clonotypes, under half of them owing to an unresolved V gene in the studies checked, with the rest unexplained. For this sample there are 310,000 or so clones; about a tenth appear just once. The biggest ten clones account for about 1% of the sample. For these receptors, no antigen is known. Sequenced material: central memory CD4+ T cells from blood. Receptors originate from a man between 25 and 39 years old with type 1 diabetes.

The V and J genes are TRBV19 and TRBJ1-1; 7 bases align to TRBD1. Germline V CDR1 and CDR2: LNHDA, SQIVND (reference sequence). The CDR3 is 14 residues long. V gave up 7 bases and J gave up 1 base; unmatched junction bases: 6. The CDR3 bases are TGTGCCAGTACAGGGGGTATCCCGAACACTGAAGCTTTCTTT. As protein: CASTGGIPNTEAFF. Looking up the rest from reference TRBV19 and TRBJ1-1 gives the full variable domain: DGGITQSPKYLFRKEGQNVTLSCEQNLNHDAMYWYRQDPGQGLRLIYYSQIVNDFQKGDIAEGYSVSREKKESFPLTVTSAQKNPTAFYLCASTGGIPNTEAFFGQGTRLTVV.

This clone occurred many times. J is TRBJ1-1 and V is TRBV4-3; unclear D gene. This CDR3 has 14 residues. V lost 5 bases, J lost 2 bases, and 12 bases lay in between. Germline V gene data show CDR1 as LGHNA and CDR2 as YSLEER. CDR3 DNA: TGCGCCAGCAGCAAGTCGGAGAGTAACACTGAAGCTTTCTTT. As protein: CASSKSESNTEAFF.

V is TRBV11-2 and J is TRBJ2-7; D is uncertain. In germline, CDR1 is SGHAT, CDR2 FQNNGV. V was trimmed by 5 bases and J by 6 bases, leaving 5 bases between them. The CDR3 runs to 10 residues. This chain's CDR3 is CASSLSEQYF. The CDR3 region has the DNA TGTGCCAGCAGCCTCTCCGAGCAGTACTTC. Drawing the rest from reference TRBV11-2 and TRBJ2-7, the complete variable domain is EAGVAQSPRYKIIEKRQSVAFWCNPISGHATLYWYQQILGQGPKLLIQFQNNGVVDDSQLPKDRFSAERLKGVDSTLKIQPAKLEDSAVYLCASSLSEQYFGPGTRLTVT.

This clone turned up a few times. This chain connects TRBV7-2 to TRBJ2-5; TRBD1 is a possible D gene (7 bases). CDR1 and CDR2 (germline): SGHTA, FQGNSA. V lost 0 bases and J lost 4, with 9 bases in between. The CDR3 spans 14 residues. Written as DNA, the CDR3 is TGTGCCAGCAGCTTAGCCAGGGGGGTAGAGACCCAGTACTTC. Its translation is CASSLARGVETQYF.

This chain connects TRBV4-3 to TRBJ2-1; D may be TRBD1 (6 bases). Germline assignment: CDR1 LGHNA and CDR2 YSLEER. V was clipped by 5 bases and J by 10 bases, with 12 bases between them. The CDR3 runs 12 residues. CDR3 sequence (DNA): TGCGCCAGCAGCTCACAGGGAAGCGAGCAGTTCTTC. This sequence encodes CASSSQGSEQFF.

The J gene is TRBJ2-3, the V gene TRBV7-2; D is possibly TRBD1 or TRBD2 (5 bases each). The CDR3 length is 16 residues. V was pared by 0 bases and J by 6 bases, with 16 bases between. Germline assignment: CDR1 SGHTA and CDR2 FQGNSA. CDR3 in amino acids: CASSLAFGASWDTQYF. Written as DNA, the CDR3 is TGTGCCAGCAGCTTAGCTTTCGGGGCTAGCTGGGATACGCAGTATTTT. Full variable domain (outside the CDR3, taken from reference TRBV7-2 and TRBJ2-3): GAGVSQSPSNKVTEKGKDVELRCDPISGHTALYWYRQSLGQGLEFLIYFQGNSAPDKSGLPSDRFSAERTGGSVSTLTIQRTQQEDSAVYLCASSLAFGASWDTQYFGPGTRLTVL.

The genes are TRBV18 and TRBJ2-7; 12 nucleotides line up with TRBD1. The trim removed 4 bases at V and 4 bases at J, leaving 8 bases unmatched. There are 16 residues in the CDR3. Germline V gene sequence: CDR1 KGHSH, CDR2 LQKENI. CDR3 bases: TGTGCCAGCTCACGAGGGACAGGGGGCTCCGGGTACGAGCAGTACTTC. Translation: CASSRGTGGSGYEQYF.

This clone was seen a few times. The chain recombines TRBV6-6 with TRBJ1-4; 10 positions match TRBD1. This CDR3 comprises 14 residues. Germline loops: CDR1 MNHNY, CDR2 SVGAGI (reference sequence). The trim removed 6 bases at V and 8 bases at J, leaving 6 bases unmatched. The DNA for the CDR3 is TGTGCCAGCAGGCGACAGGGGGCAAGGGAAAAACTGTTTTTT. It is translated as CASRRQGAREKLFF.

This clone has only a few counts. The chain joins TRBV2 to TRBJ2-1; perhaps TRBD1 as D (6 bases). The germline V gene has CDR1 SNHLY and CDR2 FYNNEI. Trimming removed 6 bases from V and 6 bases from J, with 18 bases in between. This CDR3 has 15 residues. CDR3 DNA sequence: TGTGCCAGCAGCTCCGACAGGATGGGACCCAATGAGCAGTTCTTC. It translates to CASSSDRMGPNEQFF. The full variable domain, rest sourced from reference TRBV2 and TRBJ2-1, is EPEVTQTPSHQVTQMGQEVILRCVPISNHLYFYWYRQILGQKVEFLVSFYNNEISEKSEIFDDQFSVERPDGSNFTLKIRSTKLEDSAMYFCASSSDRMGPNEQFFGPGTRLTVL.

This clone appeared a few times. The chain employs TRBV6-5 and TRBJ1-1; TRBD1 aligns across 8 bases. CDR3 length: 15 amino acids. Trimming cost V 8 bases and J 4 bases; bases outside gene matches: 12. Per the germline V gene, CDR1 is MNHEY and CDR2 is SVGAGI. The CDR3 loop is CASSRQGLAGTEAFF. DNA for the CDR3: TGTGCCAGCTCTCGACAGGGGCTTGCGGGCACTGAAGCTTTCTTT.

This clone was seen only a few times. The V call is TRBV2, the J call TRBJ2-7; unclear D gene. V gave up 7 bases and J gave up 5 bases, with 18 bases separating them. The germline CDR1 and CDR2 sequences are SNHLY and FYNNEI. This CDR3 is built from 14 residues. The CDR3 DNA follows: TGTGCCAGCATCAGACTCCCCGATAGCCACGAGCAGTACTTC. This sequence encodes CASIRLPDSHEQYF.

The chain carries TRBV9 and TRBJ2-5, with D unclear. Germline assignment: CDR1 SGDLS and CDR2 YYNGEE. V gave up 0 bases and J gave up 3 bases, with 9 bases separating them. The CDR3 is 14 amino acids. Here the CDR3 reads CASSVADGEETQYF. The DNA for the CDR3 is TGTGCCAGCAGCGTAGCAGATGGTGAAGAGACCCAGTACTTC.

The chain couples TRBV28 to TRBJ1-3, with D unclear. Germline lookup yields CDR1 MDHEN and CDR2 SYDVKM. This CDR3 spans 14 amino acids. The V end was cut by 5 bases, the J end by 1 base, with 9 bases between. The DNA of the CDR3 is TGTGCCAGCAGTACCGGGAGATCTGGAAACACCATATATTTT. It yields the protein CASSTGRSGNTIYF.

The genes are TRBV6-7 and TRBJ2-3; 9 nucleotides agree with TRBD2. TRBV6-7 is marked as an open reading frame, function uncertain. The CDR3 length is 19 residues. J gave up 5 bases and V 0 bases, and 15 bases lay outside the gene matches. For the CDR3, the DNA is TGTGCCAGCAGTTACTCGAGGGAGACTAGCGGATCAATGGAAGATACGCAGTATTTT. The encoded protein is CASSYSRETSGSMEDTQYF.

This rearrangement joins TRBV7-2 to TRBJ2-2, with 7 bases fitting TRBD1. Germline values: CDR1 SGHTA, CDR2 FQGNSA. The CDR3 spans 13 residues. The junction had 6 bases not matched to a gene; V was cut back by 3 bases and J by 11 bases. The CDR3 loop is CASSFGTDTELFF. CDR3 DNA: TGTGCCAGCAGCTTCGGGACAGATACCGAGCTGTTTTTT.

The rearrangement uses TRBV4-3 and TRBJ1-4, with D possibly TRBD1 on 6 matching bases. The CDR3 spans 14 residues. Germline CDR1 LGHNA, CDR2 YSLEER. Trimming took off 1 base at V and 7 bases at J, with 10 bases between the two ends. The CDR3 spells CASSQAGVGEKLFF. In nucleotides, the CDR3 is TGCGCCAGCAGCCAAGCAGGGGTCGGTGAAAAACTGTTTTTT.

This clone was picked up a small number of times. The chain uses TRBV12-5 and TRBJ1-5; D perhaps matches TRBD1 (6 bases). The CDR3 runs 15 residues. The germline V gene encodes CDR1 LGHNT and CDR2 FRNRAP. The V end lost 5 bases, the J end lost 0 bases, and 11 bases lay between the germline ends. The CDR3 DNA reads TGTGCTAGTGGTGAGGACAGCTATAGCAATCAGCCCCAGCATTTT. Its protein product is CASGEDSYSNQPQHF.

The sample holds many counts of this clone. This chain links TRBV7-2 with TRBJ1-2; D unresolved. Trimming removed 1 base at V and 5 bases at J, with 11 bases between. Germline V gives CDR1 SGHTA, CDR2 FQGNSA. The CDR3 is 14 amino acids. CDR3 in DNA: TGTGCCAGCAGCTTAGACTCATCGAGTTATGGCTACACCTTC. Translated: CASSLDSSSYGYTF.

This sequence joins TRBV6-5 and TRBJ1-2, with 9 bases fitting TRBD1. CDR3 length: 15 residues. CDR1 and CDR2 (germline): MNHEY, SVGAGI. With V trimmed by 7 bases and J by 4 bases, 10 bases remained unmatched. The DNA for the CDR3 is TGTGCCAGCAACCCACAACAGGGGGCGGCCTATGGCTACACCTTC. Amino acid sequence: CASNPQQGAAYGYTF.

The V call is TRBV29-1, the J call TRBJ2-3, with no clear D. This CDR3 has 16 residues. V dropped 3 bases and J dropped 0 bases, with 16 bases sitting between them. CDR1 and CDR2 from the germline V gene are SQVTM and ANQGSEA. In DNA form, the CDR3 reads TGCAGCGTTGACCCCCCGGACGGTCCTAGCACAGATACGCAGTATTTT. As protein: CSVDPPDGPSTDTQYF.

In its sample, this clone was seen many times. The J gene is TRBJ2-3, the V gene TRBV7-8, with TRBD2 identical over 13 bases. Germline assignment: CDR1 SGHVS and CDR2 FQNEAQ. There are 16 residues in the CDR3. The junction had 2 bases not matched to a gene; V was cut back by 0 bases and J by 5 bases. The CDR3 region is CASSLALAGGLDTQYF. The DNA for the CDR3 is TGTGCCAGCAGCTTAGCACTAGCGGGGGGGTTAGATACGCAGTATTTT.

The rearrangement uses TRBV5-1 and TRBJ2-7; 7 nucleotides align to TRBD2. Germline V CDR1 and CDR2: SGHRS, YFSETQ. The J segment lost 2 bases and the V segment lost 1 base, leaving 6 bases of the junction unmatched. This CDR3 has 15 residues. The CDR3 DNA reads TGCGCCAGCAGCTTGACGGCGGGGGTCGCCTACGAGCAGTACTTC. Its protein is CASSLTAGVAYEQYF.

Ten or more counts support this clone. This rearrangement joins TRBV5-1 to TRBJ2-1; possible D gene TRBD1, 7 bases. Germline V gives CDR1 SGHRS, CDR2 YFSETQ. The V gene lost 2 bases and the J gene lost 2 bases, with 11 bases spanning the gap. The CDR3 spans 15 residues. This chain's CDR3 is CASSFQGEAYNEQFF. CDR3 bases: TGCGCCAGCAGCTTTCAGGGGGAGGCCTACAATGAGCAGTTCTTC.

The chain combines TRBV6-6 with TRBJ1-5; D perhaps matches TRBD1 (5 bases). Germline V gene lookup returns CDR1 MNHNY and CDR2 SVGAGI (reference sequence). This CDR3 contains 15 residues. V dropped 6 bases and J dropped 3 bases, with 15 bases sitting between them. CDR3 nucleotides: TGTGCCAGCAGCCCTCGAGGGGACGACAATCAGCCCCAGCATTTT. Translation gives CASSPRGDDNQPQHF.

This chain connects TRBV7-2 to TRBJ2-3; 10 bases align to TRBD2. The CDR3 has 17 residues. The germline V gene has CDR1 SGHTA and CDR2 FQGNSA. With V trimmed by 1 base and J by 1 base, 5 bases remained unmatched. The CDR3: CASSLGPLAGGTDTQYF. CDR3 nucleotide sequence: TGTGCCAGCAGCTTAGGGCCGCTAGCGGGGGGCACAGATACGCAGTATTTT.

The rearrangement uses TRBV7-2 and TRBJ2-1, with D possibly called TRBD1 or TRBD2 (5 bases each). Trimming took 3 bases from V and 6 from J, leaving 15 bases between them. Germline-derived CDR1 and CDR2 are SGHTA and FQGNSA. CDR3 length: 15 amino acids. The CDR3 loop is CASSLAPGLGNEQFF. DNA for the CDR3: TGTGCCAGCAGCTTGGCCCCGGGGCTAGGCAATGAGCAGTTCTTC. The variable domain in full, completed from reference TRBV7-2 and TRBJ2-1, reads GAGVSQSPSNKVTEKGKDVELRCDPISGHTALYWYRQSLGQGLEFLIYFQGNSAPDKSGLPSDRFSAERTGGSVSTLTIQRTQQEDSAVYLCASSLAPGLGNEQFFGPGTRLTVL.

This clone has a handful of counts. The CDR3 DNA reads TGTGCCAGCAGGAGAGGGCAGGGTGAAAAACTGTTTTTT. Translated, it gives CASRRGQGEKLFF. V gene TRBV2 combines with J gene TRBJ1-4, with D perhaps TRBD1 (5 bases). Trimming removed 6 bases from V and 7 bases from J, with 12 bases in between. The CDR3 is 13 amino acids. Germline assignment: CDR1 SNHLY and CDR2 FYNNEI. Using reference TRBV2 and TRBJ1-4 for the parts outside the CDR3, the full variable domain is EPEVTQTPSHQVTQMGQEVILRCVPISNHLYFYWYRQILGQKVEFLVSFYNNEISEKSEIFDDQFSVERPDGSNFTLKIRSTKLEDSAMYFCASRRGQGEKLFFGSGTQLSVL.